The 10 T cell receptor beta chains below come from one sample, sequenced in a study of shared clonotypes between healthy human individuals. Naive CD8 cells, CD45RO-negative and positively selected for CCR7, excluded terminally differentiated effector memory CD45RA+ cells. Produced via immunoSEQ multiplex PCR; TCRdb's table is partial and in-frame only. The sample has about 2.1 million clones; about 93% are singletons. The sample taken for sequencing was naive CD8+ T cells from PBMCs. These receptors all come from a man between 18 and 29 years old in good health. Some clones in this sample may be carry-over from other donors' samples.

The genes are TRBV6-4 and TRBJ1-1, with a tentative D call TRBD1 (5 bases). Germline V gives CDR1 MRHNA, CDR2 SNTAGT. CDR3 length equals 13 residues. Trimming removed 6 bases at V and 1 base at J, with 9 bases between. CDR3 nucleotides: TGTGCCAGCAGAGAAACAGGGAACACTGAAGCTTTCTTT. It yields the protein CASRETGNTEAFF.

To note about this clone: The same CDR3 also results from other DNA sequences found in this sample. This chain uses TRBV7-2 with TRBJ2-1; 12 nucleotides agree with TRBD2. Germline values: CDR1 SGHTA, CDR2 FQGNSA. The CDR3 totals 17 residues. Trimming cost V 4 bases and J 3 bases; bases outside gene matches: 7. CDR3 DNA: TGTGCCAGCAGCTCCCGGACTAGCGGGATAATCTACAATGAGCAGTTCTTC. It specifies CASSSRTSGIIYNEQFF.

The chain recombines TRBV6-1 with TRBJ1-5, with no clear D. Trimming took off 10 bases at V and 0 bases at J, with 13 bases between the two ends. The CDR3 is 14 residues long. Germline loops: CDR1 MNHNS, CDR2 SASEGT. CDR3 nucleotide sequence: TGTGCCATCGAGGACGGCTATAGCAATCAGCCCCAGCATTTT. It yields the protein CAIEDGYSNQPQHF.

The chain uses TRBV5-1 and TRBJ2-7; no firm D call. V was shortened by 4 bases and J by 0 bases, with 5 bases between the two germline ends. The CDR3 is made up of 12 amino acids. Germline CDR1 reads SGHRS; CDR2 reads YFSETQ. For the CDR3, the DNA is TGCGCCAGCAGCGACCCCTCCTACGAGCAGTACTTC. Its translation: CASSDPSYEQYF.

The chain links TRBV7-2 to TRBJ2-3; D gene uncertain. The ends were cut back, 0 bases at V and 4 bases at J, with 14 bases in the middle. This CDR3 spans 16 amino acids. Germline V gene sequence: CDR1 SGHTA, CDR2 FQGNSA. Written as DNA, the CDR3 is TGTGCCAGCAGCTTAGCCCCCCTCGAGAGCGCAGATACGCAGTATTTT. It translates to CASSLAPLESADTQYF.

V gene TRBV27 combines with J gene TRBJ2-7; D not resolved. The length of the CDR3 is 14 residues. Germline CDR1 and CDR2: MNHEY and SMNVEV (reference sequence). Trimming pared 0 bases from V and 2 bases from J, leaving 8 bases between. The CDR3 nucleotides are TGTGCCAGCAGTTTATCGATTACGGCCTACGAGCAGTACTTC. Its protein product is CASSLSITAYEQYF.

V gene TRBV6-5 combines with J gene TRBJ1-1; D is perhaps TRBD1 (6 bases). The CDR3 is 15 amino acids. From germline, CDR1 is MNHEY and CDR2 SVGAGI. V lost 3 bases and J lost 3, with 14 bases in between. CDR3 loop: CASSYSQGPHTEAFF. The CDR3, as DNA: TGTGCCAGCAGTTATTCACAGGGTCCCCACACTGAAGCTTTCTTT.

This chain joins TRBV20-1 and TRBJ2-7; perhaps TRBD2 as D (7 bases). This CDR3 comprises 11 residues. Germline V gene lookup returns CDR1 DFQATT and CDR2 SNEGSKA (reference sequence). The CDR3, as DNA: TGCACCCTAGGGGGAGGGTACGAGCAGTACTTC. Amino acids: CTLGGGYEQYF.

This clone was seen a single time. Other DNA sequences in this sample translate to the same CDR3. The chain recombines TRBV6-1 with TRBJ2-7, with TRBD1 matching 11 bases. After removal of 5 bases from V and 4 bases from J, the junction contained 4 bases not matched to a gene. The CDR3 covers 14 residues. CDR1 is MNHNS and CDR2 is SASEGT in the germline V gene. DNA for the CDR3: TGTGCCAGCAGTCCGGGACAGGGGGGTTACGAGCAGTACTTC. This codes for CASSPGQGGYEQYF.

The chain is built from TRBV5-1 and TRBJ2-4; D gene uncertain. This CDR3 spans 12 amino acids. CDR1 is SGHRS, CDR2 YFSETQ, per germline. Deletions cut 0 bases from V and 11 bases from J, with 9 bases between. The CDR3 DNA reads TGCGCCAGCAGCTTGGAGGGTAATCTTCAGTACTTC. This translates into CASSLEGNLQYF.